These 21 T cell receptor beta chains were sequenced from one sample in a study of graft-versus-host responses after intestinal transplantation (dated by TCRdb to about 2021). Libraries were prepared through the immunoSEQ multiplex PCR assay. The source is immuneACCESS, and TCRdb retained only in-frame sequences with V and J called. Part of the clones is not carried over; for the studies checked, unresolved V genes explain less than half of this, and the remainder is unexplained. The sample table holds 35,000 to 45,000 clones, of which approximately 96% were seen once. About 0.8% of the sample lies in the top ten. The specimen comprised PBMCs, sampled 16 days after intestinal transplant. All receptors derive from a human patient who received an intestinal transplant, so some T cells may come from the graft donor.

This clone was seen only a few times. The chain is built from TRBV5-5 and TRBJ2-7, with 12 bases identical to TRBD2. The CDR3 runs 17 residues. CDR1 is SGHKS, CDR2 YYEKEE, per germline (reference sequence). Trimming cost V 4 bases and J 5 bases; bases outside gene matches: 13. CDR3 protein: CASSPQRLAGEKNEQYF. CDR3 bases: TGTGCCAGCAGCCCCCAACGACTAGCGGGAGAGAAGAACGAGCAGTACTTC.

The chain uses TRBV9 and TRBJ2-3, with 7 bases matching TRBD2. The germline CDR1 and CDR2 sequences are SGDLS and YYNGEE. This CDR3 contains 15 residues. V dropped 4 bases and J dropped 0; count of bases not matched to a gene: 5. The CDR3: CASSQSGVSTDTQYF. The CDR3 DNA is TGTGCCAGCAGCCAGAGCGGGGTAAGCACAGATACGCAGTATTTT.

The genes are TRBV18 and TRBJ2-1; the D is unclear. The CDR3 extends over 15 amino acids. Trimming took 0 bases from V and 5 from J, leaving 11 bases between them. In germline, CDR1 is KGHSH, CDR2 LQKENI. The CDR3 coding sequence is TGTGCCAGCTCACCACCGTGGACCCCGGACAATGAGCAGTTCTTC. Residues: CASSPPWTPDNEQFF.

The chain links TRBV13 to TRBJ2-7; TRBD1 aligns across 7 bases. Trimming took 6 bases from V and 2 from J; bases not matched to a gene: 7. CDR3 length equals 14 residues. The germline V gene has CDR1 PRHDT and CDR2 FYEKMQ (reference sequence). The CDR3 loop reads CASRFRDSAYEQYF. CDR3 nucleotides: TGTGCCAGCAGGTTCCGGGACAGCGCCTACGAGCAGTACTTC.

V is TRBV4-3 and J is TRBJ2-7; tentative D call: TRBD2 (7 bases). The CDR3 length is 15 residues. CDR1 LGHNA and CDR2 YSLEER come from the germline V gene. Trimming removed 4 bases from V and 3 bases from J, with 16 bases in between. CDR3 in DNA: TGCGCCAGCAGCCTCACGGGGGGCGGGTACTACGAGCAGTACTTC. Amino acids: CASSLTGGGYYEQYF.

The chain uses TRBV28 and TRBJ2-1, with D uncertain. Trimming left V 4 bases short and J 5 bases short, with 6 bases between. Germline V gene data show CDR1 as MDHEN and CDR2 as SYDVKM. The CDR3 length is 12 residues. CDR3 amino acids: CASSWGNNEQFF. The CDR3 DNA sequence: TGTGCCAGCAGTTGGGGTAACAATGAGCAGTTCTTC.

This clone was detected once. V gene TRBV4-1 combines with J gene TRBJ1-5; D call uncertain. The V and J ends lost 4 bases and 3 bases respectively, with 10 bases between them. The germline V gene has CDR1 MGHRA and CDR2 YSYEKL. The CDR3 is 14 amino acids. CDR3 bases: TGCGCCAGCAGCCCCTGGCTGGACAATCAGCCCCAGCATTTT. Its translation is CASSPWLDNQPQHF.

The chain uses TRBV7-9 and TRBJ1-2; D gene unclear. The CDR3 is 12 amino acids. Germline CDR1 SEHNR, CDR2 FQNEAQ (reference sequence). Trimming stripped 5 bases from V and 8 bases from J, with 12 bases between. For the CDR3, the DNA is TGTGCCAGCAGCCTCGGCCTAGAGGGCTACACCTTC. Protein: CASSLGLEGYTF.

The V and J genes are TRBV4-3 and TRBJ2-3, with D hard to call. Germline CDR1 and CDR2: LGHNA and YSLEER. Trimming took off 1 base at V and 4 bases at J, with 9 bases between the two ends. This CDR3 has 14 amino acids. CDR3 sequence reads: CASSQGVGPDTQYF. In nucleotides, the CDR3 is TGCGCCAGCAGCCAAGGAGTAGGGCCAGATACGCAGTATTTT.

The chain joins TRBV5-1 to TRBJ2-3, with D unresolved. Trimming left V 0 bases short and J 0 bases short, with 14 bases between. There are 17 residues in the CDR3. Per the germline V gene, CDR1 is SGHRS and CDR2 is YFSETQ. CDR3 nucleotide sequence: TGCGCCAGCAGCTTGGAGGCGGACGGAACTAGCACAGATACGCAGTATTTT. Its protein is CASSLEADGTSTDTQYF.

This chain joins TRBV4-1 and TRBJ2-1; 12 bases agree with TRBD2. Trimming cost V 5 bases and J 9 bases; bases outside gene matches: 11. The CDR3 has 16 amino acids. Germline V gives CDR1 MGHRA, CDR2 YSYEKL. CDR3 sequence reads: CASSWLAGGPGVEQFF. CDR3 DNA: TGCGCCAGCAGCTGGCTAGCGGGAGGGCCAGGGGTTGAGCAGTTCTTC.

This clone was detected a few times. V gene TRBV2 combines with J gene TRBJ2-2, with 12 bases matching TRBD2. After removal of 7 bases from V and 6 bases from J, the junction contained 15 bases not matched to a gene. CDR1 is SNHLY, CDR2 FYNNEI, per germline. The CDR3 consists of 18 residues. The CDR3 DNA sequence: TGTGCCAGCATCGGATCGGCAACCGGGACTAGCGGGTCCGGGGAGCTGTTTTTT. It codes for CASIGSATGTSGSGELFF.

This chain uses TRBV30 with TRBJ2-5; possibly TRBD2 for D (6 bases). There are 15 residues in the CDR3. Between the trimmed V and J ends, which lost 0 bases and 1 base, there was a span of 12 bases. Germline V gene sequence: CDR1 GTSNPN, CDR2 SVGIG (reference sequence). The CDR3 is CAWSVGGGPQETQYF. The CDR3 DNA is TGTGCCTGGAGTGTGGGAGGTGGACCCCAAGAGACCCAGTACTTC.

V and J are TRBV7-3 and TRBJ2-1; 8 nucleotides line up with TRBD1. This CDR3 region has 14 residues. The trim removed 3 bases at V and 7 bases at J, leaving 5 bases unmatched. Germline CDR1 is SGHTA and CDR2 is FQGTGA. The CDR3 sequence: CASSLGDRLNEQFF. In DNA form, the CDR3 reads TGTGCCAGCAGCTTGGGGGACAGGTTAAATGAGCAGTTCTTC.

This sequence joins TRBV6-5 and TRBJ1-5; 10 nucleotides match TRBD1. The V and J ends lost 0 bases and 6 bases, in that order; junction bases with no gene match: 2. The germline V gene has CDR1 MNHEY and CDR2 SVGAGI. This CDR3 is 15 amino acids long. The CDR3 DNA sequence: TGTGCCAGCAGTTACTCTTGGACAGGGGGTCAGCCCCAGCATTTT. This encodes CASSYSWTGGQPQHF.

The chain couples TRBV28 to TRBJ2-5; 10 nucleotides align to TRBD2. V gave up 8 bases and J gave up 5 bases; unmatched junction bases: 11. CDR3 length equals 15 residues. Looked up from germline, CDR1 is MDHEN and CDR2 is SYDVKM. The CDR3 reads CASESGRASGETQYF. The CDR3 DNA is TGTGCCAGCGAGAGCGGGAGGGCCTCGGGGGAGACCCAGTACTTC.

The genes are TRBV9 and TRBJ2-1, with 7 nucleotides matching TRBD2. With V trimmed by 0 bases and J by 4 bases, 7 bases remained unmatched. Germline V gene data show CDR1 as SGDLS and CDR2 as YYNGEE. CDR3 size: 16 residues. The CDR3 loop is CASSVAHGRSYNEQFF. CDR3 sequence (DNA): TGTGCCAGCAGCGTAGCACACGGGAGGTCTTACAATGAGCAGTTCTTC.

This chain uses TRBV18 with TRBJ2-1; perhaps TRBD2 as D (6 bases). The germline CDR1 and CDR2 sequences are KGHSH and LQKENI. V lost 3 bases, J lost 1 base, and 10 bases lay in between. This CDR3 region has 15 residues. The CDR3 sequence: CASSPQLASYNEQFF. The CDR3 nucleotides are TGTGCCAGCTCACCCCAACTAGCATCCTACAATGAGCAGTTCTTC.

The V gene is TRBV28, the J gene TRBJ2-3; 10 bases agree with TRBD2. The CDR3 sequence is 18 residues long. CDR1 is MDHEN and CDR2 is SYDVKM in the germline V gene. V lost 1 base to trimming and J lost 1 base; unmatched junction nucleotides: 8. The DNA for the CDR3 is TGTGCCAGCAGTTTATACCAAGCGGGAGGGTGGGGCACAGATACGCAGTATTTT. Translation: CASSLYQAGGWGTDTQYF.

The V and J genes are TRBV5-5 and TRBJ2-3, with D tentatively TRBD2 (5 bases). Per the germline V gene, CDR1 is SGHKS and CDR2 is YYEKEE (reference sequence). V was pared by 5 bases and J by 2 bases, with 18 bases between. The CDR3 is 16 residues long. The CDR3 is CASSSGSEDSTDTQYF. The CDR3 nucleotides are TGTGCCAGCAGTTCCGGGTCGGAGGATTCCACAGATACGCAGTATTTT.

The V call is TRBV28, the J call TRBJ2-5; 7 bases are shared with TRBD2. Matching the DNA end better, TRBJ2-7 makes the J call doubtful. The CDR3 loop spans 15 amino acids. CDR1 MDHEN and CDR2 SYDVKM come from the germline V gene. CDR3 in amino acids: CASSLLRGRAHEQYF. The CDR3 bases are TGTGCCAGCAGTTTATTGCGTGGGAGGGCCCACGAGCAGTACTTC.